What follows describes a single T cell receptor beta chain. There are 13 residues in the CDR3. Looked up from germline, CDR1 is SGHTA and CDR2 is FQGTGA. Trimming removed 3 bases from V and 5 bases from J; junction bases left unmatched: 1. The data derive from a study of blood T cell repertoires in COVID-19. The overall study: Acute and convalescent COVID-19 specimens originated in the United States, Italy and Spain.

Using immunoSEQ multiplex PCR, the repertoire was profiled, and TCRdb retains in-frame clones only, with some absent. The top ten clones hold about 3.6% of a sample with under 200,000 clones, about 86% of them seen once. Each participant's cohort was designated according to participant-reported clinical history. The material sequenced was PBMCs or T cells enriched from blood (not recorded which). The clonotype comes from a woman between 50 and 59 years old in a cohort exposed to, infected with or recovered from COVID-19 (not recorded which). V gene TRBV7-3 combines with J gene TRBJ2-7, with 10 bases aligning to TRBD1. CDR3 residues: CASSLTGGHEQYF. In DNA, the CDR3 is TGTGCCAGCAGCTTGACAGGGGGCCACGAGCAGTACTTC.